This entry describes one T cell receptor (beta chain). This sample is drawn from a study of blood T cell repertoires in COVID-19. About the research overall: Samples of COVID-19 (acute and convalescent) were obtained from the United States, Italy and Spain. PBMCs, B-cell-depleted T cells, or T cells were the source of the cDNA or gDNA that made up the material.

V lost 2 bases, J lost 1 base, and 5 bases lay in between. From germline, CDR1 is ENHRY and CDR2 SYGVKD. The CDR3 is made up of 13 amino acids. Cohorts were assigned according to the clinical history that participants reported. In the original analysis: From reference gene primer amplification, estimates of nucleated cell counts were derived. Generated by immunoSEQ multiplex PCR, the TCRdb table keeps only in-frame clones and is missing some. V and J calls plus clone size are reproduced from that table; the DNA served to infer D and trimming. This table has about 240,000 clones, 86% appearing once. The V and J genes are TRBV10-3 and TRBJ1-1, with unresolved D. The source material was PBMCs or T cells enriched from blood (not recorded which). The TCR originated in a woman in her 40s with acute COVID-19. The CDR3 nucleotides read TGTGCCATCAGTGAGGCGAGGAACACTGAAGCTTTCTTT. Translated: CAISEARNTEAFF.